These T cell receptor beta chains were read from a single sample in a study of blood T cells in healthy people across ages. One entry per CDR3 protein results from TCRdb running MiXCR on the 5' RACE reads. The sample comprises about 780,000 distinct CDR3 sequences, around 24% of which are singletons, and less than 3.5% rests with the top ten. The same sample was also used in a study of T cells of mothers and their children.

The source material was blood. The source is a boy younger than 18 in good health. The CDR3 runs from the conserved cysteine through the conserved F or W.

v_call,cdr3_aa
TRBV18,CASSAGTGADYGYTF
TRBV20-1,CSAGTSGDTDTQYF
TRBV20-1,CSAREARVNTEAFF
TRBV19,CASSHSFGGSYEQYF
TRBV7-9,CASSLARQGRNEQFF
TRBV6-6,CASSSAGSNEKLFF
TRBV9,CASSVGGGTSTDTQYF
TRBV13,CASSLHAGDIYPPLHF
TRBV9,CASSVAGNTVAFF
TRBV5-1,CASSIIAGGLRENIQYF
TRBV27,CASSNLLNSAAPYNEQFF
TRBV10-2,CASSLSGTSWDEQYF
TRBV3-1,CASSQGSEGKGYTF
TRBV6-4,CASSDGQVDGYTF